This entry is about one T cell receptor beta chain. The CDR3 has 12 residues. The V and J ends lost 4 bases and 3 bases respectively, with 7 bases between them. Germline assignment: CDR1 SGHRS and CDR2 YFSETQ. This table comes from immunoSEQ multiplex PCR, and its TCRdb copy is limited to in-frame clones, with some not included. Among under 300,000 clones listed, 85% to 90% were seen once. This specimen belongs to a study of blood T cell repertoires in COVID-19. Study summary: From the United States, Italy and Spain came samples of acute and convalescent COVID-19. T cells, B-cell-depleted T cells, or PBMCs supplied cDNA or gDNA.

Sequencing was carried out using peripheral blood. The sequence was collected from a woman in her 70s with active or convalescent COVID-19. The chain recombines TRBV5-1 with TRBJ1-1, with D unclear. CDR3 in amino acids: CASSIQDTEAFF. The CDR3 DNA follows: TGCGCCAGCAGCATACAAGACACTGAAGCTTTCTTT.